Each of the 20 T cell receptor beta chains below was sequenced from the same sample in a study of T cell changes during pregnancy in multiple sclerosis. Repertoires were generated with immunoSEQ multiplex PCR, while TCRdb's copy carries only in-frame clones and drops some. This table holds around 64,000 clones, about nine tenths found once. The source was CD4+ T cells from peripheral blood mononuclear cells, collected after pregnancy. All receptors derive from a female donor with multiple sclerosis, enrolled in a pregnancy study.

The chain recombines TRBV5-1 with TRBJ1-2; D gene ambiguous. Germline V lookup: CDR1 SGHRS, CDR2 YFSETQ. There are 12 residues in the CDR3. V gave up 4 bases and J gave up 8 bases, with 12 bases separating them. CDR3 nucleotide sequence: TGCGCCAGCAGCCCCACCACGGAGGGCTACACCTTC. Its protein is CASSPTTEGYTF.

The chain has TRBV6-6 and TRBJ2-1; the D gene is possibly TRBD1 (5 bases). This CDR3 has 14 amino acids. CDR1 MNHNY and CDR2 SVGAGI come from the germline V gene (reference sequence). V gave up 0 bases and J gave up 4 bases, with 7 bases separating them. CDR3 nucleotides: TGTGCCAGCAGTTACTCCACAGGTTACAATGAGCAGTTCTTC. Its protein product is CASSYSTGYNEQFF.

V gene TRBV6-1 combines with J gene TRBJ2-1, with TRBD2 as a possible D gene (6 bases). Germline CDR1 is MNHNS and CDR2 is SASEGT. This CDR3 spans 13 amino acids. V was clipped by 4 bases and J by 3 bases, with 7 bases between them. Here the CDR3 DNA reads TGTGCCAGCAGTGGGGGGGACTACAATGAGCAGTTCTTC. Translated, it gives CASSGGDYNEQFF.

The genes are TRBV10-1 and TRBJ2-7; 11 nucleotides align to TRBD1. The CDR3 runs 13 residues. The germline V gene encodes CDR1 WNHNN and CDR2 SYGVQD (reference sequence). The ends lost 4 bases at V and 7 bases at J; junction bases unmatched: 3. CDR3 in DNA: TGCGCCAGCAGTGGTGGACAGGGGGCGGAGCAGTACTTC. This sequence encodes CASSGGQGAEQYF.

The chain's CDR3 is CASSPTRTSTDTQYF. The CDR3 DNA sequence: TGTGCCAGCAGCCCGACTAGAACTAGCACAGATACGCAGTATTTT. This chain uses TRBV6-1 with TRBJ2-3, with D perhaps matching TRBD2 (6 bases). The CDR3 consists of 15 residues. V was clipped by 6 bases and J by 0 bases, with 13 bases between them. Per germline, CDR1 MNHNS and CDR2 SASEGT.

This chain links TRBV5-1 with TRBJ1-2; perhaps TRBD1 as D (6 bases). Germline V gives CDR1 SGHRS, CDR2 YFSETQ. This CDR3 spans 12 amino acids. Trimming left V 4 bases short and J 14 bases short, with 18 bases between. This CDR3 is CASSPGDLGGTF. The CDR3 nucleotides are TGCGCCAGCAGCCCCGGGGATTTAGGGGGAACCTTC. Drawing the rest from reference TRBV5-1 and TRBJ1-2, the complete variable domain is KAGVTQTPRYLIKTRGQQVTLSCSPISGHRSVSWYQQTPGQGLQFLFEYFSETQRNKGNFPGRFSGRQFSNSRSEMNVSTLELGDSALYLCASSPGDLGGTFGSGTRLTVV.

This CDR3 is CASSWAGGGVTRNEQFF. CDR3 coding DNA: TGTGCCAGCAGTTGGGCGGGGGGGGGAGTGACGCGCAATGAGCAGTTCTTC. The genes are TRBV27 and TRBJ2-1, with 9 positions matching TRBD2. V lost 4 bases and J lost 6; bases outside the gene matches: 13. In germline, CDR1 is MNHEY, CDR2 SMNVEV (reference sequence). This CDR3 contains 17 residues.

The chain uses TRBV5-1 and TRBJ2-3, with D unresolved. The CDR3 contains 14 residues. Trimming took 0 bases from V and 1 from J, leaving 6 bases between them. Germline CDR1 reads SGHRS; CDR2 reads YFSETQ. CDR3 DNA: TGCGCCAGCAGCTTGGAGACACGCACAGATACGCAGTATTTT. Translated: CASSLETRTDTQYF.

This sequence joins TRBV30 and TRBJ2-3, with a tentative D call TRBD1 (7 bases). CDR3 length equals 15 residues. V was pared by 3 bases and J by 4 bases, with 17 bases between. Germline lookup yields CDR1 GTSNPN and CDR2 SVGIG (reference sequence). The CDR3 spells CAWRAQGRFPDTQYF. CDR3 nucleotide sequence: TGTGCCTGGAGGGCACAGGGGAGGTTCCCAGATACGCAGTATTTT.

The DNA for the CDR3 is TGTGCCAGCGGGGCTAGCGGGGGGGTTGGCACAGATACGCAGTATTTT. It is translated as CASGASGGVGTDTQYF. The rearrangement uses TRBV4-2 and TRBJ2-3, with 12 bases identical to TRBD2. This CDR3 has 16 residues. With V trimmed by 8 bases and J by 1 base, 7 bases remained unmatched. Per germline, CDR1 LGHNA and CDR2 YNFKEQ.

The chain has TRBV5-1 and TRBJ2-3; possible D gene TRBD1, 6 bases. CDR3 length: 16 amino acids. The germline V gene encodes CDR1 SGHRS and CDR2 YFSETQ. V was cut by 2 bases and J by 0 bases, with 13 bases left in between. CDR3 region: CASSLEGVASTDTQYF. CDR3 nucleotides: TGCGCCAGCAGCTTAGAGGGGGTAGCGAGCACAGATACGCAGTATTTT.

This chain uses TRBV30 with TRBJ1-1; possibly TRBD1 for D (6 bases). The germline V gene has CDR1 GTSNPN and CDR2 SVGIG (reference sequence). The CDR3 is 16 residues long. V lost 3 bases, J lost 0 bases, and 17 bases lay in between. CDR3 region: CAWRGRQGPLNTEAFF. CDR3 nucleotides: TGTGCCTGGAGGGGCAGGCAGGGGCCATTGAACACTGAAGCTTTCTTT.

The rearrangement uses TRBV28 and TRBJ1-2, with 10 bases aligning to TRBD1. Per the germline V gene, CDR1 is MDHEN and CDR2 is SYDVKM. Trimming removed 4 bases from V and 10 bases from J; junction bases left unmatched: 3. This CDR3 is 12 amino acids long. CDR3: CASSSGTGDYTF. The CDR3 DNA follows: TGTGCCAGCAGTTCCGGGACAGGGGACTACACCTTC.

The chain combines TRBV5-4 with TRBJ2-2, with D tentatively TRBD1 (6 bases). The CDR3 length is 15 residues. The V end was cut by 4 bases, the J end by 7 bases, with 17 bases between. Germline values: CDR1 SGHNT, CDR2 YYREEE (reference sequence). The CDR3 sequence is CASSQGLVKSGELFF. The CDR3 nucleotides are TGTGCCAGCAGCCAGGGGCTAGTCAAGAGCGGGGAGCTGTTTTTT.

This chain connects TRBV7-2 to TRBJ2-1; the match to TRBD2 covers 7 bases. The CDR3 sequence is 16 residues long. The ends lost 0 bases at V and 4 bases at J; junction bases unmatched: 6. CDR1 is SGHTA and CDR2 is FQGNSA in the germline V gene. The CDR3 loop reads CASSLALGGGYNEQFF. The CDR3, as DNA: TGTGCCAGCAGCTTAGCACTGGGGGGGGGATACAATGAGCAGTTCTTC.

The chain employs TRBV5-1 and TRBJ1-3, with no clear D. Germline CDR1 reads SGHRS; CDR2 reads YFSETQ. The CDR3 length is 14 residues. V was trimmed by 2 bases and J by 0 bases, leaving 6 bases between them. The CDR3 nucleotides read TGCGCCAGCAGCTTCCTCGGCTCTGGAAACACCATATATTTT. It yields the protein CASSFLGSGNTIYF.

This chain joins TRBV19 and TRBJ2-2; TRBD1 agrees at 7 bases. The CDR3 covers 13 residues. CDR1 is LNHDA, CDR2 SQIVND, per germline (reference sequence). V shed 10 bases, J shed 1 base, and the junction held 3 bases outside the gene matches. CDR3 sequence: CATRTGNTGELFF. The CDR3 region has the DNA TGTGCCACTCGGACAGGGAACACCGGGGAGCTGTTTTTT.

This clone appeared a few times. This chain joins TRBV5-4 and TRBJ1-1; 7 bases align to TRBD1. Germline-derived CDR1 and CDR2 are SGHNT and YYREEE (reference sequence). The CDR3 is 16 amino acids. V lost 3 bases, J lost 7 bases, and 15 bases stayed unmatched. The CDR3 coding sequence is TGTGCCAGCAGCTCGACGACAGGGAGGTATTGGGGTGAAGCTTTCTTT. Residues: CASSSTTGRYWGEAFF.

The CDR3 DNA sequence: TGTGCCAGCAGCGCCTTTACAGGGGGTGGCTACACCTTC. Amino acid sequence: CASSAFTGGGYTF. The chain links TRBV9 to TRBJ1-2, with TRBD1 identical over 8 bases. Germline CDR1 and CDR2: SGDLS and YYNGEE. The CDR3 contains 13 residues. Germline trimming cut 3 bases from V and 7 bases from J; bases unmatched to any gene: 5.

This clone was picked up a small number of times. This chain uses TRBV7-2 with TRBJ2-7; D is unclear. Trimming removed 4 bases at V and 1 base at J, with 11 bases between. Germline CDR1 is SGHTA and CDR2 is FQGNSA. The CDR3 is 14 amino acids. CDR3 region: CASSSNQVSYEQYF. DNA for the CDR3: TGTGCCAGCAGCTCCAACCAGGTTTCCTACGAGCAGTACTTC.